These T cell receptor beta chains were read from a single sample in a study of T cells in Graves' hyperthyroidism and ophthalmopathy. TCRdb passed the multiplex PCR reads through MiXCR, listing each CDR3 protein once. Of around 350,000 distinct CDR3 sequences listed, 15% to 18% are singletons. The sample was blood. Receptors originate from a woman in her late teens or twenties with Graves' hyperthyroidism that later progressed to Graves' ophthalmopathy. CDR3s include the opening cysteine and the closing phenylalanine or tryptophan. D genes are given only for firm matches. Clone size is shown for a subset of rows, as once, few, many or a class of expanded clone.

V gene: TRBV30; J gene: TRBJ1-1; clone size: many; D gene: NA; CDR3 DNA: TGTGCCTGGATGCTAGGGGGAACTGAAGCTTTCTTT; CDR3 protein: CAWMLGGTEAFF
V gene: TRBV15; J gene: TRBJ1-5; clone size: few; D gene: TRBD1; CDR3 DNA: TGTGCCACCAGCAGAGTGGGACAGGGACATCAGCCCCAGCATTTT; CDR3 protein: CATSRVGQGHQPQHF
V gene: TRBV28; J gene: TRBJ1-1; clone size: many; D gene: TRBD1; CDR3 DNA: TGTGCCAGCAGTGAGGGGGACAGGGCGGGTAGCACTGAAGCTTTCTTT; CDR3 protein: CASSEGDRAGSTEAFF
V gene: TRBV14; J gene: TRBJ2-1; clone size: many; D gene: TRBD1; CDR3 DNA: TGTGCCAGCAGCCAAGATAGAGGGGGCTATGAGCAGTTCTTC; CDR3 protein: CASSQDRGGYEQFF
V gene: TRBV19; J gene: TRBJ2-1; clone size: few; D gene: NA; CDR3 DNA: TGTGCCAGTAGTCCCCAGACTAGAAACAATGAGCAGTTCTTC; CDR3 protein: CASSPQTRNNEQFF
V gene: TRBV4-1; J gene: TRBJ2-1; clone size: few; D gene: TRBD2; CDR3 DNA: TGCGCCAGCAGCCAAGATAAGCGGGAGGGCCCTTCCAATGAGCAGTTCTTC; CDR3 protein: CASSQDKREGPSNEQFF
V gene: TRBV27; J gene: TRBJ2-1; clone size: few; D gene: NA; CDR3 DNA: TGTGCCAGCAGTCTCGGAGAGGGGGTGAATGAGCAGTTCTTC; CDR3 protein: CASSLGEGVNEQFF
V gene: TRBV5-1; J gene: TRBJ2-7; clone size: few; D gene: NA; CDR3 DNA: TGCGCCAGCAGCTTTATAGGGGTCGAGCAGTACTTC; CDR3 protein: CASSFIGVEQYF
V gene: TRBV5-1; J gene: TRBJ2-6; clone size: NA; D gene: NA; CDR3 DNA: TGCGCCAGCAGCTTGACAGGGAGGTATTCTGGGGCCAACGTCCTGACTTTC; CDR3 protein: CASSLTGRYSGANVLTF
V gene: TRBV9; J gene: TRBJ2-7; clone size: few; D gene: NA; CDR3 DNA: TGTGCCAGCAGCGTAGGAGACAGAGGAGAGCAGTACTTC; CDR3 protein: CASSVGDRGEQYF
V gene: TRBV6-1; J gene: TRBJ2-2; clone size: few; D gene: TRBD2; CDR3 DNA: TGTGCCAGCAGCGCATTCTTAGCGGGAGGGACCGGGGAGCTGTTTTTT; CDR3 protein: CASSAFLAGGTGELFF
V gene: TRBV5-1; J gene: TRBJ1-3; clone size: few; D gene: NA; CDR3 DNA: TGCGCCAGCAGCGTGGACGGATCCTCTGGAAACACCATATATTTT; CDR3 protein: CASSVDGSSGNTIYF
V gene: TRBV28; J gene: TRBJ2-1; clone size: many; D gene: TRBD2; CDR3 DNA: TGTGCCAGCAGTTCCCACGTAGCGGGAGGTCCGTTCTTC; CDR3 protein: CASSSHVAGGPFF
V gene: TRBV15; J gene: TRBJ2-7; clone size: few; D gene: TRBD1; CDR3 DNA: TGTGCCACCAGCAGTGCTTGGACAGGGCGGGTCGAGCAGTACTTC; CDR3 protein: CATSSAWTGRVEQYF
V gene: TRBV7-8; J gene: TRBJ2-3; clone size: many; D gene: NA; CDR3 DNA: TGTGCCAGCAGCTTTAAGGGAGAAACGCAGTATTTT; CDR3 protein: CASSFKGETQYF
V gene: TRBV7-9; J gene: TRBJ2-6; clone size: NA; D gene: NA; CDR3 DNA: TGTGCCAGCAGCTTTGTAGGGGCCAACGTCCTGACTTTC; CDR3 protein: CASSFVGANVLTF
V gene: TRBV7-2; J gene: TRBJ2-1; clone size: NA; D gene: NA; CDR3 DNA: TGTGCCATCAGTGAGGAGGACGACTACAATGAGCAGTTCTTC; CDR3 protein: CAISEEDDYNEQFF
V gene: TRBV12-3/TRBV12-4; J gene: TRBJ2-7; clone size: many; D gene: NA; CDR3 DNA: TGTGCCAGCAGTTCGGGGTTCGGGGTCTACGAGCAGTACTTC; CDR3 protein: CASSSGFGVYEQYF
V gene: TRBV27; J gene: TRBJ1-3; clone size: NA; D gene: NA; CDR3 DNA: TGTGCCAGCAGAGCCGGGACCTCTGGAAACACCATATATTTT; CDR3 protein: CASRAGTSGNTIYF
V gene: TRBV11-2; J gene: TRBJ1-5; clone size: many; D gene: TRBD1; CDR3 DNA: TGTGCCAGCAGTCTTGGGACAGATATCTATAGCAATCAGCCCCAGCATTTT; CDR3 protein: CASSLGTDIYSNQPQHF
V gene: TRBV10-1; J gene: TRBJ2-1; clone size: NA; D gene: TRBD2; CDR3 DNA: TGCGCCAGCAGTGAGTCTAGCGGGAGTCTGGCCCACCGGTTTGAGCAGTTCTTC; CDR3 protein: CASSESSGSLAHRFEQFF
V gene: TRBV7-9; J gene: TRBJ1-6; clone size: few; D gene: NA; CDR3 DNA: TGTGCCAGCAGCTTAGTCCTTTTAGGCTCACCCCTCCACTTT; CDR3 protein: CASSLVLLGSPLHF
V gene: TRBV5-1; J gene: TRBJ2-7; clone size: NA; D gene: TRBD2; CDR3 DNA: TGCGCCGGCACCGAACTAGGGACTAGCAACTACGAGCAGTACTTC; CDR3 protein: CAGTELGTSNYEQYF
V gene: TRBV11-2; J gene: TRBJ2-5; clone size: many; D gene: TRBD1; CDR3 DNA: TGTGCCAGCAGCATAACCTACAGGGGGACCTTTCAAGAGACCCAGTACTTC; CDR3 protein: CASSITYRGTFQETQYF
V gene: TRBV19; J gene: TRBJ1-1; clone size: few; D gene: TRBD1; CDR3 DNA: TGTGCCAGTAGTAGGGACAGCTTCGAAGCTTTCTTT; CDR3 protein: CASSRDSFEAFF
V gene: TRBV5-4; J gene: TRBJ2-3; clone size: few; D gene: TRBD1; CDR3 DNA: TGTGCCAGCAGCTTTGGCACAGGGGCCGATACGCAGTATTTT; CDR3 protein: CASSFGTGADTQYF
V gene: TRBV12-3/TRBV12-4; J gene: TRBJ2-1; clone size: many; D gene: TRBD2; CDR3 DNA: TGTGCCAGCAGCCAGTGGCTAGCGGGAGCAAACAATGAGCAGTTCTTC; CDR3 protein: CASSQWLAGANNEQFF
V gene: TRBV2; J gene: TRBJ1-1; clone size: many; D gene: NA; CDR3 DNA: TGTGCCAGCAGTGGGACGGTGGAGACTTTCTTT; CDR3 protein: CASSGTVETFF
V gene: TRBV12-3/TRBV12-4; J gene: TRBJ1-2; clone size: many; D gene: TRBD1; CDR3 DNA: TGTGCCAGCAGCATCGGACAGGGTCACTATGGCTACACCTTC; CDR3 protein: CASSIGQGHYGYTF
V gene: TRBV2; J gene: TRBJ2-1; clone size: many; D gene: TRBD2; CDR3 DNA: TGTGCCTTAGAGGGCGGGAGTTCCTACAATGAGCAGTTCTTC; CDR3 protein: CALEGGSSYNEQFF
V gene: TRBV11-1; J gene: TRBJ2-5; clone size: NA; D gene: NA; CDR3 DNA: TGTGCCAGCAGCGACAGGACCGTGGTAGGGGAGACCCAGTACTTC; CDR3 protein: CASSDRTVVGETQYF
V gene: TRBV9; J gene: TRBJ1-1; clone size: many; D gene: NA; CDR3 DNA: TGTGCCAGCAGCCCACGAGGGAGGGTCCCAGAAGCTTTCTTT; CDR3 protein: CASSPRGRVPEAFF
V gene: TRBV29-1; J gene: TRBJ1-1; clone size: few; D gene: TRBD1; CDR3 DNA: TGCAGCGTTGTGGGGGACAGGGGGCGCCAGGACACTGAAGCTTTCTTT; CDR3 protein: CSVVGDRGRQDTEAFF
V gene: TRBV4-2; J gene: TRBJ2-3; clone size: few; D gene: NA; CDR3 DNA: TGTGCCAGCAGCCAAGAAAGTGCAGGGTTACTGGATACGCAGTATTTT; CDR3 protein: CASSQESAGLLDTQYF
V gene: TRBV20-1; J gene: TRBJ2-7; clone size: many; D gene: TRBD1; CDR3 DNA: TGCAGTGCTTACCGGGACAGGGGCCAAACGTGGGATGGGGAGCAGTACTTC; CDR3 protein: CSAYRDRGQTWDGEQYF
V gene: TRBV30; J gene: TRBJ2-1; clone size: many; D gene: TRBD1; CDR3 DNA: TGTGCCTGTCAAACAGGGGGCTGGGGCAATGAGCAGTTCTTC; CDR3 protein: CACQTGGWGNEQFF
V gene: TRBV11-2; J gene: TRBJ2-1; clone size: many; D gene: TRBD1; CDR3 DNA: TGTGCCAGCAGCTTATATGTGACAGGGACCCATGAGCAGTTCTTC; CDR3 protein: CASSLYVTGTHEQFF
V gene: TRBV28; J gene: TRBJ2-7; clone size: many; D gene: NA; CDR3 DNA: TGTGCCAGCAGCGGACAGACCGAGCAGTACTTC; CDR3 protein: CASSGQTEQYF
V gene: TRBV5-5; J gene: TRBJ1-1; clone size: few; D gene: NA; CDR3 DNA: TGTGCCAGCAGCTTGGTTGGACTTCCGAACACTGAAGCTTTCTTT; CDR3 protein: CASSLVGLPNTEAFF
V gene: TRBV6-2/TRBV6-3; J gene: TRBJ2-3; clone size: NA; D gene: TRBD1; CDR3 DNA: TGTGCCAGCAGTTACAGGACAGGGGGCACAGATACGCAGTATTTT; CDR3 protein: CASSYRTGGTDTQYF
V gene: TRBV28; J gene: TRBJ2-1; clone size: many; D gene: TRBD1; CDR3 DNA: TGTGCCAGCAGTTTGGACAGGGGGGGGATATACAATGAGCAGTTCTTC; CDR3 protein: CASSLDRGGIYNEQFF